Below, 30 T cell receptor beta chains from the same sample are listed, as sequenced in a study of response to subunit inactivated influenza vaccine. TCRdb recomputed calls from the RT-PCR reads with MiXCR, one row per CDR3 protein. This table has around 320,000 distinct CDR3 sequences, roughly 22% appearing once. This sample comprised PBMCs from blood, obtained less than 22 months after vaccination. The receptors come from a man aged 50 to 69 who received an inactivated influenza vaccine.

This clonotype showed up just once. J is TRBJ1-2 and V is TRBV12-3 or TRBV12-4, with D unresolved. The CDR3 consists of 13 residues. The V end lost 3 bases, the J end lost 7 bases, and 12 bases lay between the germline ends. CDR3 loop: CASSFTLKGGYTF. CDR3 nucleotides: TGTGCCAGCAGTTTCACGCTTAAGGGTGGCTACACCTTC.

This clonotype was seen ten or more times. V and J are TRBV29-1 and TRBJ1-1; D not certain. The CDR3 covers 13 residues. CDR1 and CDR2 (germline): SQVTM, ANQGSEA. V gave up 7 bases and J gave up 2 bases, with 14 bases separating them. CDR3 loop: CSASPRINTEAFF. In nucleotides, the CDR3 is TGCAGCGCCTCCCCCCGGATTAACACTGAAGCTTTCTTT.

This clonotype has more than one count but fewer than ten. This chain connects TRBV4-1 to TRBJ1-1, with 7 bases lining up with TRBD1. Germline V gene data show CDR1 as MGHRA and CDR2 as YSYEKL. This CDR3 spans 12 amino acids. The trim removed 3 bases at V and 8 bases at J, leaving 3 bases unmatched. As DNA, the CDR3 is TGCGCCAGCAGCCAGGGACAGTCCGAAGCTTTCTTT. It translates to CASSQGQSEAFF.

The V call is TRBV10-3, the J call TRBJ2-7; 9 nucleotides line up with TRBD1. The CDR3 totals 15 residues. V trimming: 8 bases; J trimming: 1 base; junction bases outside the gene matches: 9. CDR1 ENHRY and CDR2 SYGVKD come from the germline V gene. The CDR3 protein is CAIGTGGVRSYEQYF. In nucleotides, the CDR3 is TGTGCCATCGGTACAGGGGGCGTACGGTCCTACGAGCAGTACTTC.

This clonotype has only a few counts. The chain carries TRBV4-2 and TRBJ1-1; TRBD1 matches 7 bases. Trimming removed 2 bases from V and 0 bases from J; junction bases left unmatched: 6. The germline gives CDR1 LGHNA, CDR2 YNFKEQ. The CDR3 has 16 residues. The CDR3 DNA reads as TGTGCCAGCAGCCAAACCGGGACAGAGATGAACACTGAAGCTTTCTTT. This translates into CASSQTGTEMNTEAFF.

This clonotype has more than one count but fewer than ten. This chain joins TRBV20-1 and TRBJ1-1; D gene unclear. CDR3 length: 14 amino acids. V lost 1 base to trimming and J lost 1 base, with 10 bases between them. The germline V gene encodes CDR1 DFQATT and CDR2 SNEGSKA (reference sequence). The CDR3 sequence: CSARAPPRNTEAFF. CDR3 in DNA: TGCAGTGCTAGAGCCCCCCCACGGAACACTGAAGCTTTCTTT.

This clonotype was found a few times. This chain links TRBV20-1 with TRBJ2-3; weak D call: TRBD2 (5 bases). V dropped 5 bases and J dropped 3 bases, with 21 bases sitting between them. Germline assignment: CDR1 DFQATT and CDR2 SNEGSKA (reference sequence). This CDR3 contains 16 residues. CDR3 sequence: CSAGLVEGLLTDTQYF. For the CDR3, the DNA is TGCAGTGCTGGGTTGGTAGAGGGCCTTTTAACAGATACGCAGTATTTT.

J is TRBJ2-2 and V is TRBV6-1, with TRBD1 matching over 8 bases. CDR3 length equals 15 residues. J lost 3 bases, V lost 4 bases, and 4 bases had no gene match. The germline gives CDR1 MNHNS, CDR2 SASEGT. The CDR3 coding sequence is TGTGCCAGCAGTGTCAGGGGGCCTCACACCGGGGAGCTGTTTTTT. Translating gives CASSVRGPHTGELFF.

V is TRBV20-1 and J is TRBJ2-7; 12 nucleotides match TRBD2. Looked up from germline, CDR1 is DFQATT and CDR2 is SNEGSKA (reference sequence). After removal of 5 bases from V and 2 bases from J, the junction contained 4 bases not matched to a gene. The CDR3 runs to 14 residues. The CDR3: CSASLAGGPYEQYF. In DNA form, the CDR3 reads TGCAGTGCTTCCCTAGCGGGAGGGCCCTACGAGCAGTACTTC.

This clonotype turned up a few times. The chain couples TRBV4-1 to TRBJ1-2; D is unclear. With 5 bases removed from V and 4 bases from J, the gap between germline ends came to 14 bases. The CDR3 has 14 residues. Germline loops: CDR1 MGHRA, CDR2 YSYEKL. The CDR3 DNA reads TGCGCCAGCAGCAAAGGAGAGTTCGGCTATGGCTACACCTTC. Protein: CASSKGEFGYGYTF.

The chain recombines TRBV28 with TRBJ2-5; a weak D match, TRBD2 (6 bases). The CDR3 has 14 amino acids. Germline CDR1 reads MDHEN; CDR2 reads SYDVKM. V dropped 5 bases and J dropped 1 base, with 11 bases sitting between them. The CDR3: CASSTRDFQETQYF. The CDR3 nucleotides are TGTGCCAGCAGTACACGGGACTTCCAAGAGACCCAGTACTTC.

This chain joins TRBV20-1 and TRBJ1-5; D gene unclear. CDR1 is DFQATT, CDR2 SNEGSKA, per germline (reference sequence). The CDR3 has 12 residues. V was pared by 3 bases and J by 4 bases, with 7 bases between. The CDR3 DNA sequence: TGCAGTGCTAGTAAAGGGAATCAGCCCCAGCATTTT. Translation: CSASKGNQPQHF.

J is TRBJ1-3 and V is TRBV3-1; D not certain. CDR3 size: 15 residues. Germline assignment: CDR1 LGHDT and CDR2 YNNKEL (reference sequence). V was pared by 7 bases and J by 0 bases, with 13 bases between. CDR3 residues: CASTLDGVSGNTIYF. The CDR3 DNA is TGTGCCAGCACCCTAGATGGTGTCTCTGGAAACACCATATATTTT.

The chain uses TRBV2 and TRBJ1-5; 12 bases are shared with TRBD1. CDR3 length equals 17 residues. CDR1 and CDR2 (germline): SNHLY, FYNNEI. With V trimmed by 2 bases and J by 6 bases, 8 bases remained unmatched. CDR3 in DNA: TGTGCCAGCAGTGAATTTGGGACAGGGGGCGGCGGTCAGCCCCAGCATTTT. It specifies CASSEFGTGGGGQPQHF. Together with reference TRBV2 and TRBJ1-5, the CDR3 gives the full variable domain: EPEVTQTPSHQVTQMGQEVILRCVPISNHLYFYWYRQILGQKVEFLVSFYNNEISEKSEIFDDQFSVERPDGSNFTLKIRSTKLEDSAMYFCASSEFGTGGGGQPQHFGDGTRLSIL.

J is TRBJ2-5 and V is TRBV7-6; 9 nucleotides match TRBD1. Germline V gene sequence: CDR1 SGHVS, CDR2 FNYEAQ. This CDR3 contains 15 residues. J gave up 4 bases and V 2 bases, and 5 bases lay outside the gene matches. CDR3 sequence (DNA): TGTGCCAGCAGCTTACCCGGGACAGGGAGAGAGACCCAGTACTTC. Translated, it gives CASSLPGTGRETQYF.

The chain couples TRBV15 to TRBJ1-1; no reliable D call. Trimming removed 4 bases from V and 4 bases from J, with 10 bases in between. Germline V gene lookup returns CDR1 LNHNV and CDR2 YYDKDF (reference sequence). This CDR3 region has 13 residues. CDR3 amino acids: CATSMGLGTEAFF. CDR3 nucleotide sequence: TGTGCCACCAGCATGGGGTTGGGCACTGAAGCTTTCTTT.

In this sample, this clonotype turned up a few times. The CDR3 nucleotides are TGTGCCAGCAGCTTACAGGGCCCGCAGTACTTC. This gives the protein CASSLQGPQYF. This chain links TRBV7-9 with TRBJ2-7, with a weak D call TRBD1 (5 bases). CDR1 SEHNR and CDR2 FQNEAQ come from the germline V gene (reference sequence). Trimming cost V 2 bases and J 9 bases, with 8 bases left between them. The CDR3 length is 11 residues.

This clonotype was counted between two and nine times. CDR3 DNA: TGTGCCACCAGTGATTTGACAGGGAGCACAGATACGCAGTATTTT. It specifies CATSDLTGSTDTQYF. This chain joins TRBV24-1 and TRBJ2-3; perhaps TRBD1 as D (6 bases). With 0 bases removed from V and 0 bases from J, the gap between germline ends came to 6 bases. Germline values: CDR1 KGHDR, CDR2 SFDVKD. The CDR3 spans 15 residues.

The CDR3 is CASSLYNNQPQHF. CDR3 bases: TGTGCCAGCAGCTTATACAACAATCAGCCCCAGCATTTT. V is TRBV7-2 and J is TRBJ1-5; D is undetermined. This CDR3 region has 13 residues. CDR1 is SGHTA and CDR2 is FQGNSA in the germline V gene. V dropped 2 bases and J dropped 3 bases, with 5 bases sitting between them.

A few counts support this clonotype. The V and J genes are TRBV11-2 and TRBJ1-1; D not resolved. The ends were cut back, 6 bases at V and 5 bases at J, with 13 bases in the middle. The V gene's germline CDR1 is SGHAT and CDR2 FQNNGV. The CDR3 is 13 amino acids. This CDR3 is CASSLAGETEAFF. Here the CDR3 DNA reads TGTGCCAGCAGTCTAGCCGGGGAAACTGAAGCTTTCTTT.

The genes are TRBV25-1 and TRBJ1-3, with a possible D match to TRBD1 (5 bases). Germline V gene sequence: CDR1 MGHDK, CDR2 SYGVNS. The CDR3 contains 16 residues. Trimming took 4 bases from V and 3 from J, leaving 16 bases between them. CDR3: CASSVEGIGFGNTIYF. CDR3 DNA sequence: TGTGCCAGCAGTGTCGAGGGGATCGGTTTTGGAAACACCATATATTTT.

This clonotype was observed a handful of times. This chain joins TRBV6-1 and TRBJ1-4, with D unclear. The V end was cut by 10 bases, the J end by 8 bases, with 14 bases between. The CDR3 totals 12 residues. CDR1 MNHNS and CDR2 SASEGT come from the germline V gene. CDR3 bases: TGTGCCACCGAAGGAGTACGGGAAAAACTGTTTTTT. It specifies CATEGVREKLFF.

This clonotype turned up a few times. The chain is built from TRBV27 and TRBJ1-1; no definite D call. The germline V and J ends were trimmed by 6 bases and 4 bases, with 15 bases remaining between them. Per germline, CDR1 MNHEY and CDR2 SMNVEV (reference sequence). CDR3 size: 14 residues. The DNA of the CDR3 is TGTGCCAGCAGCCCCAGAGGGTGGGGCACTGAAGCTTTCTTT. This translates into CASSPRGWGTEAFF.

This clonotype has just a few counts. The chain couples TRBV11-1 to TRBJ2-7; D is uncertain. The CDR3 sequence is 11 residues long. Per germline, CDR1 SGHAT and CDR2 FQDESV (reference sequence). V was trimmed by 3 bases and J by 3 bases, leaving 3 bases between them. CDR3 nucleotide sequence: TGTGCCAGCAGCTTTGACTACGAGCAGTACTTC. It codes for CASSFDYEQYF.

The chain employs TRBV20-1 and TRBJ2-7; TRBD1 or TRBD2 may be the D gene (5 bases each). Germline CDR1 DFQATT, CDR2 SNEGSKA (reference sequence). V lost 0 bases, J lost 6 bases, and 21 bases lay in between. CDR3 size: 16 residues. The DNA of the CDR3 is TGCAGTGCTAGAGATTTCAGGATCGGACTTGGGGGCGAGCAGTACTTC. Protein: CSARDFRIGLGGEQYF.

The table lists this clonotype with a few counts. The chain is built from TRBV12-3 or TRBV12-4 and TRBJ1-1; no reliable D call. Deletions cut 6 bases from V and 1 base from J, with 9 bases between. The CDR3 is 13 amino acids. CDR3 protein: CASSQRRNTEAFF. The CDR3 bases are TGTGCCAGCAGCCAACGACGGAACACTGAAGCTTTCTTT.

This clonotype was seen at least ten times. V is TRBV12-3 or TRBV12-4 and J is TRBJ1-4, with D possibly being TRBD1 (6 bases). V was trimmed by 6 bases and J by 5 bases, leaving 13 bases between them. The CDR3 has 14 residues. Here the CDR3 reads CASSLTGPNEKLFF. The CDR3 bases are TGTGCCAGCAGCCTTACAGGGCCCAATGAAAAACTGTTTTTT.

There are a few counts of this clonotype. The J gene is TRBJ1-5, the V gene TRBV7-9; D is undetermined. In germline, CDR1 is SEHNR, CDR2 FQNEAQ (reference sequence). The CDR3 is 15 residues long. The V end lost 0 bases, the J end lost 7 bases, and 13 bases lay between the germline ends. The CDR3 DNA reads TGTGCCAGCAGCTTAGCGGGAGGGATTCGACAGCCCCAGCATTTT. The encoded protein is CASSLAGGIRQPQHF. The full variable domain, its missing parts supplied by reference TRBV7-9 and TRBJ1-5, is DTGVSQNPRHKITKRGQNVTFRCDPISEHNRLYWYRQTLGQGPEFLTYFQNEAQLEKSRLLSDRFSAERPKGSFSTLEIQRTEQGDSAMYLCASSLAGGIRQPQHFGDGTRLSIL.

This clonotype was counted a single time. The chain recombines TRBV20-1 with TRBJ2-1, with TRBD2 identical over 14 bases. This CDR3 has 15 amino acids. CDR1 is DFQATT, CDR2 SNEGSKA, per germline (reference sequence). CDR3 sequence reads: CSPEGLAGESNEQFF. CDR3 sequence (DNA): TGCAGCCCGGAGGGACTAGCGGGAGAGAGCAATGAGCAGTTCTTC.

Only a few counts were recorded for this clonotype. The chain links TRBV6-5 to TRBJ2-1; no clear D. CDR3 length: 15 amino acids. From germline, CDR1 is MNHEY and CDR2 SVGAGI. Deletions cut 2 bases from V and 2 bases from J, with 10 bases between. CDR3 residues: CASSYEVSTYNEQFF. The CDR3 bases are TGTGCCAGCAGTTACGAGGTGAGCACCTACAATGAGCAGTTCTTC.